Below are 28 T cell receptor beta chains sequenced from a single sample in a study of STAT3 mutations in large granular lymphocyte leukemia. These TCRs' antigens remain unknown. Regarding the study as a whole: At least one immunodominant TCR beta clonotype appeared in every T-cell large granular lymphocyte leukemia patient.

Measured with immunoSEQ multiplex PCR; TCRdb has only the in-frame clones, and not every one. The sample gives about 12,000 clones, 85% to 90% of which show up once; roughly 90% is in the top ten. The sequencing sample was made of peripheral blood mononuclear cells. These TCRs come from an elderly man with T-cell large granular lymphocyte leukemia. Some clones in this sample may be carry-over from other donors' samples.

This clone has more than one count but fewer than ten. This chain uses TRBV7-9 with TRBJ1-6, with unresolved D. The CDR3 has 14 residues. The germline gives CDR1 SEHNR, CDR2 FQNEAQ (reference sequence). Trimming took off 5 bases at V and 14 bases at J, with 19 bases between the two ends. CDR3 residues: CASSHRAALGALHF. The CDR3, as DNA: TGTGCCAGCAGCCACCGGGCCGCCCTGGGCGCCCTCCACTTT.

The chain couples TRBV27 to TRBJ1-1; 7 bases fit TRBD1. The CDR3 runs to 13 residues. The J segment lost 9 bases and the V segment lost 1 base, leaving 5 bases of the junction unmatched. Germline CDR1 is MNHEY and CDR2 is SMNVEV (reference sequence). CDR3 DNA: TGTGCCAGCAGTTTATTGACAGGGCAGAAAGCTTTCTTT. Protein product: CASSLLTGQKAFF.

This chain connects TRBV5-1 to TRBJ2-1, with D possibly matching TRBD2 (6 bases). From germline, CDR1 is SGHRS and CDR2 YFSETQ. Trimming took 0 bases from V and 0 from J, leaving 19 bases between them. CDR3 size: 19 residues. CDR3 in amino acids: CASSLEAMGGAVSYNEQFF. Written as DNA, the CDR3 is TGCGCCAGCAGCTTGGAAGCGATGGGCGGGGCGGTCTCCTACAATGAGCAGTTCTTC.

The chain couples TRBV4-1 to TRBJ1-2, with D unclear. This CDR3 contains 16 residues. Germline V gene data show CDR1 as MGHRA and CDR2 as YSYEKL. The V gene lost 0 bases and the J gene lost 2 bases, with 13 bases spanning the gap. CDR3 amino acids: CASSQDQPGMNYGYTF. The CDR3 DNA is TGCGCCAGCAGCCAAGATCAGCCAGGCATGAACTATGGCTACACCTTC.

The chain uses TRBV7-2 and TRBJ2-7, with TRBD1 matching 7 bases. Unmatched junction bases numbered 6, after V lost 7 bases and J lost 6 bases. Germline-derived CDR1 and CDR2 are SGHTA and FQGNSA. The CDR3 spans 12 residues. CDR3: CASNGAGGEQYF. CDR3 bases: TGTGCCAGCAACGGAGCAGGGGGCGAGCAGTACTTC.

The chain employs TRBV28 and TRBJ2-7, with D possibly being TRBD2 (6 bases). Trimming took 4 bases from V and 6 from J, leaving 19 bases between them. This CDR3 is built from 15 residues. The germline V gene has CDR1 MDHEN and CDR2 SYDVKM. Here the CDR3 DNA reads TGTGCCAGCAGTTCAGCGACAGAGGGGAGGTCCGAGCAGTACTTC. Its translation is CASSSATEGRSEQYF.

J is TRBJ1-2 and V is TRBV5-4, with 7 bases aligning to TRBD1. This CDR3 is built from 14 residues. CDR1 and CDR2 (germline): SGHNT, YYREEE (reference sequence). V lost 4 bases, J lost 7 bases, and 10 bases stayed unmatched. The DNA of the CDR3 is TGTGCCAGCAGCGCCTCGAGACAGGGCGGTGGCTACACCTTC. It yields the protein CASSASRQGGGYTF.

The chain links TRBV7-9 to TRBJ1-1; D unresolved. Per the germline V gene, CDR1 is SEHNR and CDR2 is FQNEAQ (reference sequence). The CDR3 totals 13 residues. V was pared by 8 bases and J by 2 bases, with 12 bases between. The DNA for the CDR3 is TGTGCCAGCGTAGGAGAGACAAACACTGAAGCTTTCTTT. It yields the protein CASVGETNTEAFF.

The genes are TRBV30 and TRBJ2-1; 9 bases align to TRBD2. CDR1 GTSNPN and CDR2 SVGIG come from the germline V gene (reference sequence). The V segment lost 4 bases and the J segment 4 bases; nucleotides outside the gene matches: 8. The CDR3 is 15 amino acids. The CDR3 sequence: CAWTKAGGPYNEQFF. CDR3 coding DNA: TGTGCCTGGACTAAGGCGGGGGGGCCATACAATGAGCAGTTCTTC.

This clone was found a few times. The chain combines TRBV6-6 with TRBJ2-1; D is ambiguous. The CDR3 contains 12 residues. Germline V gene data show CDR1 as MNHNY and CDR2 as SVGAGI (reference sequence). V was clipped by 6 bases and J by 0 bases, with 3 bases between them. CDR3 bases: TGTGCCAGCAGAAGCTCCTACAATGAGCAGTTCTTC. As protein: CASRSSYNEQFF.

This chain connects TRBV30 to TRBJ2-5, with no clear D. V was cut by 1 base and J by 1 base, with 7 bases left in between. The CDR3 has 13 amino acids. Germline V gene data show CDR1 as GTSNPN and CDR2 as SVGIG (reference sequence). The CDR3 DNA follows: TGTGCCTGGAGTGGGGCGCTCCAAGAGACCCAGTACTTC. Its translation is CAWSGALQETQYF.

The chain links TRBV19 to TRBJ1-6; the D gene is possibly TRBD1 (5 bases). V was cut by 5 bases and J by 8 bases, with 10 bases left in between. This CDR3 has 13 amino acids. Germline CDR1 reads LNHDA; CDR2 reads SQIVND (reference sequence). CDR3 in amino acids: CASSLRADSPLHF. Written as DNA, the CDR3 is TGTGCCAGTAGTCTCAGGGCCGATTCACCCCTCCACTTT.

This clone has a single count. This rearrangement joins TRBV30 to TRBJ1-6, with D perhaps matching TRBD1 (6 bases). The CDR3 is made up of 12 amino acids. Deletions cut 4 bases from V and 8 bases from J, with 9 bases between. Germline loops: CDR1 GTSNPN, CDR2 SVGIG (reference sequence). The CDR3 sequence is CAWKGVDSPLHF. As DNA, the CDR3 is TGTGCCTGGAAGGGGGTGGATTCACCCCTCCACTTT.

The chain recombines TRBV9 with TRBJ1-3; 7 bases fit TRBD1. CDR1 SGDLS and CDR2 YYNGEE come from the germline V gene. The CDR3 totals 15 residues. V trimming: 7 bases; J trimming: 0 bases; junction bases outside the gene matches: 7. The DNA of the CDR3 is TGTGCCAGCGCCCCTACAGGGGACTCTGGAAACACCATATATTTT. As protein: CASAPTGDSGNTIYF. Variable domain in full (rest from reference TRBV9 and TRBJ1-3): DSGVTQTPKHLITATGQRVTLRCSPRSGDLSVYWYQQSLDQGLQFLIQYYNGEERAKGNILERFSAQQFPDLHSELNLSSLELGDSALYFCASAPTGDSGNTIYFGEGSWLTVV.

The chain couples TRBV4-3 to TRBJ2-7; 8 bases line up with TRBD2. This CDR3 spans 16 amino acids. Germline V gives CDR1 LGHNA, CDR2 YSLEER. V shed 0 bases and J 3 bases; nucleotides not matched to a gene: 7. CDR3 in DNA: TGCGCCAGCAGCCAAGAAGTGGCGGGGGGCCGCTACGAGCAGTACTTC. This encodes CASSQEVAGGRYEQYF.

In its sample, this clone was seen once. This sequence joins TRBV4-3 and TRBJ2-1; D gene ambiguous. V was clipped by 1 base and J by 4 bases, with 11 bases between them. Germline V gives CDR1 LGHNA, CDR2 YSLEER. This CDR3 contains 15 residues. The CDR3 spells CASSQGSGIYNEQFF. DNA for the CDR3: TGCGCCAGCAGCCAAGGGAGTGGGATATACAATGAGCAGTTCTTC.

This chain joins TRBV7-2 and TRBJ1-2; no clear D gene. V lost 5 bases, J lost 7 bases, and 20 bases lay in between. The CDR3 has 15 residues. Germline assignment: CDR1 SGHTA and CDR2 FQGNSA. The CDR3 here is CASSTSGRGVGGYTF. Here the CDR3 DNA reads TGTGCCAGCAGCACCTCAGGACGTGGGGTTGGTGGCTACACCTTC.

The CDR3 DNA reads as TGTGCCAGCAGCGACGGGACAGCGGCCCACTATGGCTACACCTTC. Amino acid sequence: CASSDGTAAHYGYTF. This rearrangement joins TRBV9 to TRBJ1-2; 7 bases agree with TRBD1. This CDR3 has 15 residues. Trimming took 3 bases from V and 3 from J; bases not matched to a gene: 8. Looked up from germline, CDR1 is SGDLS and CDR2 is YYNGEE.

As regards this clone: An end of the junction does not agree with germline; a read error may underlie this. This rearrangement joins TRBV5-1 to TRBJ1-6, with D possibly TRBD1 on 5 matching bases. Per germline, CDR1 SGHRS and CDR2 YFSETQ. The CDR3 runs to 14 residues. DNA for the CDR3: TGTGCCAGCAGCCAGGGCCTGGGGCATTCACCCCTCCACTTT. Translation: CASSQGLGHSPLHF.

This rearrangement joins TRBV18 to TRBJ1-2; 7 bases align to TRBD1. Germline CDR1 and CDR2: KGHSH and LQKENI. The CDR3 is 15 residues long. V trimming: 3 bases; J trimming: 5 bases; junction bases outside the gene matches: 9. DNA of the CDR3: TGTGCCAGCTCACCGAAGGGGGCTTCGCCTTATGGCTACACCTTC. Translated, it gives CASSPKGASPYGYTF.

The V and J genes are TRBV7-9 and TRBJ2-2, with 9 bases fitting TRBD1. The trim removed 5 bases at V and 0 bases at J, leaving 1 base unmatched. CDR1 is SEHNR and CDR2 is FQNEAQ in the germline V gene (reference sequence). The CDR3 extends over 15 amino acids. The CDR3 protein is CASSGTGTNTGELFF. As DNA, the CDR3 is TGTGCCAGCAGCGGGACAGGGACGAACACCGGGGAGCTGTTTTTT.

V usage is TRBV14 and J usage is TRBJ1-6; D gene ambiguous. The germline V gene encodes CDR1 SGHDN and CDR2 FVKESK. V was pared by 4 bases and J by 7 bases, with 11 bases between. The CDR3 spans 14 residues. Here the CDR3 DNA reads TGTGCCAGCAGCCCTGGCCTGCTAAATTCACCCCTCCACTTT. Its translation is CASSPGLLNSPLHF.

Concerning this clone itself: The junction does not match germline at one end; this may be a read error. The rearrangement uses TRBV7-8 and TRBJ2-7; 7 positions agree with TRBD2. The germline CDR1 and CDR2 sequences are SGHVS and FQNEAQ. The CDR3 runs 9 residues. The DNA for the CDR3 is TGTGCCAGCCGGGAGGTAGGGGATTTT. This sequence encodes CASREVGDF.

The chain couples TRBV5-1 to TRBJ2-5, with D possibly matching TRBD2 (6 bases). Looked up from germline, CDR1 is SGHRS and CDR2 is YFSETQ. CDR3 length: 14 amino acids. V was cut by 0 bases and J by 7 bases, with 13 bases left in between. The CDR3 nucleotides read TGCGCCAGCAGCTTGGACTCGGGGGTTGGGACCCAGTACTTC. Its translation is CASSLDSGVGTQYF.

This chain connects TRBV5-6 to TRBJ2-2, with D maybe TRBD1 (6 bases). CDR1 and CDR2 (germline): SGHDT, YYEEEE. The CDR3 is 15 residues long. The V gene lost 4 bases and the J gene lost 5 bases, with 15 bases spanning the gap. CDR3 DNA: TGTGCCAGCAGCCGGGTTGGGGGCAGAACCGGGGAGCTGTTTTTT. Translated, it gives CASSRVGGRTGELFF. The full variable domain, its missing parts supplied by reference TRBV5-6 and TRBJ2-2, is DAGVTQSPTHLIKTRGQQVTLRCSPKSGHDTVSWYQQALGQGPQFIFQYYEEEERQRGNFPDRFSGHQFPNYSSELNVNALLLGDSALYLCASSRVGGRTGELFFGEGSRLTVL.

V usage is TRBV7-8 and J usage is TRBJ2-2; 10 positions match TRBD2. V gave up 2 bases and J gave up 1 base; unmatched junction bases: 7. Germline V lookup: CDR1 SGHVS, CDR2 FQNEAQ. This CDR3 spans 18 amino acids. In nucleotides, the CDR3 is TGTGCCAGCAGCTTAACGGCTAGCGGGGGAGTGAACACCGGGGAGCTGTTTTTT. Its protein is CASSLTASGGVNTGELFF.

V and J are TRBV15 and TRBJ1-1; no clear D. Between the trimmed V and J ends, which lost 8 bases and 3 bases, there was a span of 7 bases. Germline V gives CDR1 LNHNV, CDR2 YYDKDF (reference sequence). This CDR3 is built from 11 residues. The CDR3 region has the DNA TGTGCCACCGGGGAGTACACTGAAGCTTTCTTT. Its translation: CATGEYTEAFF. The whole variable domain, remainder taken from reference TRBV15 and TRBJ1-1, is DAMVIQNPRYQVTQFGKPVTLSCSQTLNHNVMYWYQQKSSQAPKLLFHYYDKDFNNEADTPDNFQSRRPNTSFCFLDIRSPGLGDTAMYLCATGEYTEAFFGQGTRLTVV.

The V call is TRBV28, the J call TRBJ2-1; weak D call: TRBD2 (6 bases). CDR3 length: 14 residues. Germline CDR1 MDHEN, CDR2 SYDVKM. V shed 10 bases and J shed 3 bases, with 16 bases lying between them. The CDR3 region is CATLGRGNYNEQFF. The CDR3 DNA follows: TGTGCCACCCTCGGGCGGGGAAACTACAATGAGCAGTTCTTC.